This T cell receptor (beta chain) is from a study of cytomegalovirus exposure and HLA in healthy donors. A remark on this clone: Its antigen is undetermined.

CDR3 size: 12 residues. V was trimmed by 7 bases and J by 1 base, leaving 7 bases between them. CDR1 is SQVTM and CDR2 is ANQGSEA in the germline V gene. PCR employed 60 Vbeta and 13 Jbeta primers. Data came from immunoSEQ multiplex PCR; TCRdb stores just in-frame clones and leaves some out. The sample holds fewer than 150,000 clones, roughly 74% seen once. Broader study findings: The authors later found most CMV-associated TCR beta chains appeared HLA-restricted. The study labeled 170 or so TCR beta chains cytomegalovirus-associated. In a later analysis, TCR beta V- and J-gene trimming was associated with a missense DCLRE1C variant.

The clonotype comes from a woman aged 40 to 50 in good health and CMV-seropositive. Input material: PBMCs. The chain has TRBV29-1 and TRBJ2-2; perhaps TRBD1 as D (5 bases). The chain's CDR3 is CSAGQNTGELFF. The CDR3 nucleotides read TGCAGCGCAGGACAGAACACCGGGGAGCTGTTTTTT.